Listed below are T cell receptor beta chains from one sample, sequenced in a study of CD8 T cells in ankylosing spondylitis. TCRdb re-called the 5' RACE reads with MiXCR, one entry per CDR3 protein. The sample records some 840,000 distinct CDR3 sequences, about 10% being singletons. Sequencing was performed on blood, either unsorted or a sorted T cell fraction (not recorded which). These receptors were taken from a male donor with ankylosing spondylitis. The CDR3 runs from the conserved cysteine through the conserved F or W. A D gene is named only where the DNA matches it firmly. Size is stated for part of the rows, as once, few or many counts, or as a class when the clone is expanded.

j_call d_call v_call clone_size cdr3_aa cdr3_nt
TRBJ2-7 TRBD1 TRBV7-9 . CASSLFPSGQVTYEQYF TGTGCCAGCAGCTTATTTCCCTCGGGACAGGTAACCTACGAGCAGTACTTC
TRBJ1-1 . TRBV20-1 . CSAHREATEAFF TGCAGTGCTCACAGGGAGGCCACTGAAGCTTTCTTT
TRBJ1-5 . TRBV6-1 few CASSPLNSGQPQHF TGTGCCAGCAGTCCCCTGAACTCGGGTCAGCCCCAGCATTTT
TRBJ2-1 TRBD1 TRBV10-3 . CAIGTGSTYNEQFF TGTGCCATCGGGACAGGGAGCACGTACAATGAGCAGTTCTTC
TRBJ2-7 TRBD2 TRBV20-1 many CSARTSGNYEQYF TGCAGTGCCAGGACTAGCGGAAACTACGAGCAGTACTTC
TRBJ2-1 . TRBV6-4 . CASSTTGTQGHEQFF TGTGCCAGCAGTACCACCGGGACCCAGGGTCATGAGCAGTTCTTC
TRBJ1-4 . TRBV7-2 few CASSLNGLANEKLFF TGTGCCAGCAGCTTAAATGGGCTTGCTAATGAAAAACTGTTTTTT
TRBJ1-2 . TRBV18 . CASSPGATERGYTF TGTGCCAGCTCACCGGGCGCGACAGAGCGTGGCTACACCTTC
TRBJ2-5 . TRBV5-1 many CASSFQDSYGTQYF TGCGCCAGCAGCTTCCAGGACAGTTATGGGACCCAGTACTTC
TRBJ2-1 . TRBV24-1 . CATSGPDEQFF TGTGCCACCAGTGGACCCGATGAGCAGTTCTTC
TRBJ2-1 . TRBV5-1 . CASSPGGGPYNEQFF TGCGCCAGCAGCCCAGGGGGGGGCCCCTACAATGAGCAGTTCTTC
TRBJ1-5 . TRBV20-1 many CSARGGGRGQPQHF TGCAGTGCTAGAGGAGGGGGGCGCGGGCAGCCCCAGCATTTT
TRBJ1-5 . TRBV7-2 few CASSLLGIRNNQPQHF TGTGCCAGCAGCTTACTGGGGATTAGGAACAATCAGCCCCAGCATTTT
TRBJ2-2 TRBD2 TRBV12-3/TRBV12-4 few CASTRGGRLTGELFF TGTGCCAGCACCCGGGGCGGGAGGCTCACCGGGGAGCTGTTTTTT
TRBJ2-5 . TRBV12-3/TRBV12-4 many CASSVRFGGRAEKTQYF TGTGCCAGCAGTGTACGTTTCGGGGGTCGGGCGGAAAAGACCCAGTACTTC
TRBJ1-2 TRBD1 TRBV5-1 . CASSPRGGNYGYTF TGCGCCAGCAGCCCCAGGGGGGGTAACTATGGCTACACCTTC
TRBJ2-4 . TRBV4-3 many CASSQRDAGAAKNIQYF TGCGCCAGCAGCCAAAGGGACGCGGGCGCGGCCAAAAACATTCAGTACTTC
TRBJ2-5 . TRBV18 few CASSSRLVAETQYF TGTGCCAGCTCGTCTAGACTAGTCGCGGAGACCCAGTACTTC
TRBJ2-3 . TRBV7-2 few CASSLGPTTMLDTQYF TGTGCCAGCAGCTTGGGCCCCACGACGATGTTAGATACGCAGTATTTT
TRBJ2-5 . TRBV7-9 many CASRSNQETQYF TGTGCCAGCAGAAGTAACCAAGAGACCCAGTACTTC
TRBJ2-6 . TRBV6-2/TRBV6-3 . CASRKTANSGANVLTF TGTGCCAGCAGGAAAACAGCGAACTCTGGGGCCAACGTCCTGACTTTC
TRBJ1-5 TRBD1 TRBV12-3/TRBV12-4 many CASSRQGTSNQPQHF TGTGCCAGCAGTCGACAGGGGACTAGCAATCAGCCCCAGCATTTT
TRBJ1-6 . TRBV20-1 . CSARSSGSNSPLHF TGCAGTGCTAGATCCTCGGGATCTAATTCACCCCTCCACTTT
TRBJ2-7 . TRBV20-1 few CSANRMGSSIEQYF TGCAGTGCTAACAGGATGGGTTCCTCTATAGAGCAGTACTTC
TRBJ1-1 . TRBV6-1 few CASSDGALNTEAFF TGTGCCAGCAGTGATGGAGCTCTGAACACTGAAGCTTTCTTT
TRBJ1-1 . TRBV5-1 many CASSVNTEAFF TGCGCCAGCAGCGTGAACACTGAAGCTTTCTTT
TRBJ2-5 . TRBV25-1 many CASSEPVSTQYF TGTGCCAGCAGTGAGCCCGTATCCACCCAGTACTTC
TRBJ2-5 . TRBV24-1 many CATSDFGETQYF TGTGCCACCAGTGATTTCGGAGAGACCCAGTACTTC
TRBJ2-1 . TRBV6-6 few CASRTLGNEQFF TGTGCCAGCAGAACACTAGGGAATGAGCAGTTCTTC
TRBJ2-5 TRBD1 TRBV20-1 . CSALGDRGGTQYF TGCAGTGCTCTAGGGGACAGGGGTGGGACCCAGTACTTC
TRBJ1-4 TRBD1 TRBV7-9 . CAMGRTLGQGSEKLFF TGTGCCATGGGCCGCACACTAGGACAGGGTTCGGAAAAACTGTTTTTT
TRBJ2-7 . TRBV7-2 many CASSIRQETYEQYF TGTGCCAGCAGCATAAGACAGGAGACCTACGAGCAGTACTTC
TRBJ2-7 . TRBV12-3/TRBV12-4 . CASSFPPTYEQYF TGTGCCAGCAGTTTCCCCCCCACCTACGAGCAGTACTTC
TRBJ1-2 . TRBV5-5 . CASSLGPDYYGYTF TGTGCCAGCAGCTTGGGGCCGGACTACTATGGCTACACCTTC
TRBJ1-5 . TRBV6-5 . CASGSLGQPQHF TGTGCCAGCGGTAGTTTGGGGCAGCCCCAGCATTTT
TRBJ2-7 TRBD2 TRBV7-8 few CASSPWGLAETYEQYF TGTGCCAGCAGCCCATGGGGACTAGCGGAAACCTACGAGCAGTACTTC
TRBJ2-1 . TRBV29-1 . CSVGRGLSYNEQFF TGCAGCGTTGGACGAGGGCTATCCTACAATGAGCAGTTCTTC
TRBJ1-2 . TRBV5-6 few CASSLIGGGANYGYTF TGTGCCAGCAGCTTGATCGGCGGGGGAGCTAACTATGGCTACACCTTC
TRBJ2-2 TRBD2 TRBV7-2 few CASSLTGTSGSQSGELFF TGTGCCAGCAGCCTTACCGGGACTAGCGGGAGTCAGAGCGGGGAGCTGTTTTTT
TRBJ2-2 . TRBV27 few CASGLYRKNTGELFF TGTGCCAGCGGGTTATACAGGAAAAACACCGGGGAGCTGTTTTTT
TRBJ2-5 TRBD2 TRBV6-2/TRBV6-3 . CASSYSTSGGTETQYF TGTGCCAGCAGTTACTCGACCAGCGGGGGTACGGAGACCCAGTACTTC
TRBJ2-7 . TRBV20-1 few CSAIRPSIYEQYF TGCAGTGCTATCAGGCCTAGCATCTACGAGCAGTACTTC
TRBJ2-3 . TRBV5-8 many CASSLGTSGRDTQYF TGTGCCAGCAGCTTGGGGACTTCCGGCCGGGATACGCAGTATTTT
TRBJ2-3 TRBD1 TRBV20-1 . CSASGGQGGTDTQYF TGCAGTGCTAGTGGGGGACAGGGGGGGACAGATACGCAGTATTTT
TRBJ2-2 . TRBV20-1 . CSAIQGSGTGELFF TGCAGTGCTATTCAGGGGTCGGGCACCGGGGAGCTGTTTTTT
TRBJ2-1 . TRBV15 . CATSRAPRGDEQFF TGTGCCACCAGCAGAGCCCCGAGGGGTGATGAGCAGTTCTTC